This entry lists 12 T cell receptor beta chains sequenced from one sample in a study of cytomegalovirus exposure and HLA in healthy donors. The study ran its PCR with 60 Vbeta and 13 Jbeta primers. Measured with immunoSEQ multiplex PCR; TCRdb has only the in-frame clones, and not every one. Here the sample spans about 160,000 clones, approximately 90% being singletons. The specimen sequenced was PBMCs. All receptors derive from a woman in her 30s in good health and CMV-seronegative.

The CDR3 DNA follows: TGTGCCAGCAGTTACATGGGACAGAGAACCTACGAGCAGTACTTC. Protein sequence: CASSYMGQRTYEQYF. This chain links TRBV6-8 with TRBJ2-7; 7 bases line up with TRBD1. CDR3 length: 15 residues. Germline CDR1 reads MNHGY; CDR2 reads SAAAGT. V lost 2 bases, J lost 2 bases, and 6 bases stayed unmatched.

This clone was seen a few times. The rearrangement links TRBV5-1 to TRBJ2-7; D unclear. The germline CDR1 and CDR2 sequences are SGHRS and YFSETQ. V gave up 0 bases and J gave up 6 bases, with 4 bases separating them. The CDR3 extends over 11 amino acids. The CDR3 DNA follows: TGCGCCAGCAGCTTGGCGGGCGAGCAGTACTTC. This gives the protein CASSLAGEQYF. The complete variable domain, with remaining parts taken from reference TRBV5-1 and TRBJ2-7, reads KAGVTQTPRYLIKTRGQQVTLSCSPISGHRSVSWYQQTPGQGLQFLFEYFSETQRNKGNFPGRFSGRQFSNSRSEMNVSTLELGDSALYLCASSLAGEQYFGPGTRLTVT.

This clone has only one observation. As DNA, the CDR3 is TGTGCCAGCAGTTACTCGGTCCGCGAAACCTACGAGCAGTACTTC. Its protein product is CASSYSVRETYEQYF. The rearrangement links TRBV6-5 to TRBJ2-7; D unclear. V was shortened by 0 bases and J by 2 bases, with 11 bases between the two germline ends. In germline, CDR1 is MNHEY, CDR2 SVGAGI. The CDR3 totals 15 residues.

The chain employs TRBV9 and TRBJ2-1, with TRBD2 as a possible D gene (6 bases). Germline assignment: CDR1 SGDLS and CDR2 YYNGEE. V lost 0 bases and J 10 bases, leaving 11 bases between the germline ends. This CDR3 has 13 amino acids. The CDR3 DNA is TGTGCCAGCAGCGTAGCCGGCGGGATCGAGCAGTTCTTC. Residues: CASSVAGGIEQFF.

This clone appeared a single time. The V and J genes are TRBV5-4 and TRBJ1-6, with D perhaps matching TRBD1 (5 bases). Germline values: CDR1 SGHNT, CDR2 YYREEE (reference sequence). The CDR3 sequence is 15 residues long. V was cut by 0 bases and J by 6 bases, with 10 bases left in between. The CDR3 reads CASSLGTRPNSPLHF. CDR3 DNA: TGTGCCAGCAGCTTGGGGACACGGCCTAATTCACCCCTCCACTTT.

The rearrangement links TRBV14 to TRBJ2-5, with D possibly TRBD1 on 6 matching bases. This CDR3 contains 15 residues. V was trimmed by 1 base and J by 2 bases, leaving 11 bases between them. Per the germline V gene, CDR1 is SGHDN and CDR2 is FVKESK. CDR3 sequence reads: CASSQVGHRQETQYF. The CDR3 bases are TGTGCCAGCAGCCAAGTGGGACACCGACAAGAGACCCAGTACTTC. Variable domain in full (rest from reference TRBV14 and TRBJ2-5): EAGVTQFPSHSVIEKGQTVTLRCDPISGHDNLYWYRRVMGKEIKFLLHFVKESKQDESGMPNNRFLAERTGGTYSTLKVQPAELEDSGVYFCASSQVGHRQETQYFGPGTRLLVL.

The genes are TRBV14 and TRBJ2-7, with a possible D match to TRBD1 (6 bases). Germline V gene data show CDR1 as SGHDN and CDR2 as FVKESK. There are 13 residues in the CDR3. The ends were cut back, 4 bases at V and 6 bases at J, with 13 bases in the middle. CDR3 amino acids: CASSPWGHIEQYF. CDR3 nucleotides: TGTGCCAGCAGCCCATGGGGACATATCGAGCAGTACTTC.

The J gene is TRBJ2-5, the V gene TRBV7-2; 8 nucleotides align to TRBD1. Germline-derived CDR1 and CDR2 are SGHTA and FQGNSA. J gave up 4 bases and V 5 bases, and 12 bases lay outside the gene matches. This CDR3 comprises 16 residues. The CDR3 loop is CASSQRSSGTGETQYF. The CDR3 coding sequence is TGTGCCAGCAGCCAACGCTCCTCCGGGACAGGAGAGACCCAGTACTTC.

J is TRBJ2-1 and V is TRBV10-1; 8 bases map to TRBD2. Germline V gene data show CDR1 as WNHNN and CDR2 as SYGVQD (reference sequence). The trim removed 3 bases at V and 12 bases at J, leaving 4 bases unmatched. The CDR3 runs to 12 residues. The CDR3 here is CASSDSGMGQFF. The CDR3 nucleotides are TGCGCCAGCAGTGATAGCGGGATGGGGCAGTTCTTC.

The chain links TRBV6-6 to TRBJ1-1; D is uncertain. Trimming took 7 bases from V and 3 from J, leaving 18 bases between them. The CDR3 sequence is 15 residues long. Germline V lookup: CDR1 MNHNY, CDR2 SVGAGI (reference sequence). The CDR3 DNA reads as TGTGCCAGCATGGGGTCCGGGGTAGGTGACACTGAAGCTTTCTTT. This translates into CASMGSGVGDTEAFF.

The genes are TRBV28 and TRBJ2-3; D unresolved. The V gene lost 8 bases and the J gene lost 5 bases, with 17 bases spanning the gap. CDR1 is MDHEN and CDR2 is SYDVKM in the germline V gene. This CDR3 has 14 amino acids. Here the CDR3 reads CASQTPPYQDTQYF. In DNA, the CDR3 is TGTGCCAGCCAAACTCCCCCCTACCAAGATACGCAGTATTTT. Combining the CDR3 with reference TRBV28 and TRBJ2-3 gives the whole variable domain DVKVTQSSRYLVKRTGEKVFLECVQDMDHENMFWYRQDPGLGLRLIYFSYDVKMKEKGDIPEGYSVSREKKERFSLILESASTNQTSMYLCASQTPPYQDTQYFGPGTRLTVL.

The rearrangement joins TRBV11-2 to TRBJ2-2; perhaps TRBD1 as D (5 bases). The length of the CDR3 is 16 residues. CDR1 and CDR2 from the germline V gene are SGHAT and FQNNGV. V lost 5 bases to trimming and J lost 4 bases, with 17 bases between them. CDR3 loop: CASSPPDQGTTGELFF. Here the CDR3 DNA reads TGTGCCAGCAGCCCACCCGACCAGGGTACCACCGGGGAGCTGTTTTTT.